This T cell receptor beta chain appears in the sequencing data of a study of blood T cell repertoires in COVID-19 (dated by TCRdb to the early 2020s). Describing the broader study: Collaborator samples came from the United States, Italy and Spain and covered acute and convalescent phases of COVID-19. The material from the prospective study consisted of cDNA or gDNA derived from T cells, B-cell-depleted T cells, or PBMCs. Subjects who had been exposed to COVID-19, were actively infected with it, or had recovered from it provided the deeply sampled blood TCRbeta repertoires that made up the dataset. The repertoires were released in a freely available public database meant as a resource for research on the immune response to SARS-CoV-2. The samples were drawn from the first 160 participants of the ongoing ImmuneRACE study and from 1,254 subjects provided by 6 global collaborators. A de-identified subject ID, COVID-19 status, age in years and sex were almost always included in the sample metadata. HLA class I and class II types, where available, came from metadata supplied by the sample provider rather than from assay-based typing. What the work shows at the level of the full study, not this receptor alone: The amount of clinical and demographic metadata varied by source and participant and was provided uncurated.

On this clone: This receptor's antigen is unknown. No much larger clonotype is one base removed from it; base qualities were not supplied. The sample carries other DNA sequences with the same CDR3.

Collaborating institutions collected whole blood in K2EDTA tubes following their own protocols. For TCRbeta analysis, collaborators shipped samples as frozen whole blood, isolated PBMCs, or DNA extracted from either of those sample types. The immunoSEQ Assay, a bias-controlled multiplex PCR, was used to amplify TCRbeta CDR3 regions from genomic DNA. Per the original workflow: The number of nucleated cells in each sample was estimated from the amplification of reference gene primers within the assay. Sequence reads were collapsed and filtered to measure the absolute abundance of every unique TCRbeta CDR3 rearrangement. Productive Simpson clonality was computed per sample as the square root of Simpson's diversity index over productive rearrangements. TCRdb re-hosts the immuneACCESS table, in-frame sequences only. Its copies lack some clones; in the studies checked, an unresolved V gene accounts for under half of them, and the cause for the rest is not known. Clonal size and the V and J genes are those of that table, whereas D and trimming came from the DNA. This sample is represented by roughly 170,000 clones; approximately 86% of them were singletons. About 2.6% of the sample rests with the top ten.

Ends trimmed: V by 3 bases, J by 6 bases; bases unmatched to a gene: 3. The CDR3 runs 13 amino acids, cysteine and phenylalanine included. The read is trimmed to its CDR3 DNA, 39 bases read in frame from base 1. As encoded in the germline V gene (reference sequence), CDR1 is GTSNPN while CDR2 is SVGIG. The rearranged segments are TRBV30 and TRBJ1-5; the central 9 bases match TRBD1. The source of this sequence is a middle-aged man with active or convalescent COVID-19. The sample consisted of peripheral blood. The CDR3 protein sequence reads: CAWRGQGGQPQHF. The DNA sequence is TGTGCCTGGAGGGGACAGGGCGGTCAGCCCCAGCATTTT.